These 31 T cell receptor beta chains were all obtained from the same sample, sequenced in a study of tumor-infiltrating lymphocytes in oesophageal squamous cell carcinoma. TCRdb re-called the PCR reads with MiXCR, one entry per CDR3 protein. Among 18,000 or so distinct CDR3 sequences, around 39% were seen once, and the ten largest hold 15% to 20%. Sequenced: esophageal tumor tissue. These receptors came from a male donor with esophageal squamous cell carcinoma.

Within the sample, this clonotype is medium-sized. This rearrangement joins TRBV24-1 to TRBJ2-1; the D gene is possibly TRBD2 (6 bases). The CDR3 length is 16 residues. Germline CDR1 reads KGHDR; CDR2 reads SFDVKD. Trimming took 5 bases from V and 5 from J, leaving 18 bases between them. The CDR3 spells CATSGWGDFGHNEQFF. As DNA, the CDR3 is TGTGCCACCAGTGGCTGGGGGGACTTTGGGCACAATGAGCAGTTCTTC.

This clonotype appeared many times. CDR3 DNA sequence: TGTGCCAGCAGTCGTCCGGGACGGGGAACGGCTGAAGCTTTCTTT. Its translation: CASSRPGRGTAEAFF. V usage is TRBV28 and J usage is TRBJ1-1; the D gene is possibly TRBD1 (5 bases). Germline values: CDR1 MDHEN, CDR2 SYDVKM. The CDR3 covers 15 residues. V dropped 5 bases and J dropped 6 bases, with 19 bases sitting between them.

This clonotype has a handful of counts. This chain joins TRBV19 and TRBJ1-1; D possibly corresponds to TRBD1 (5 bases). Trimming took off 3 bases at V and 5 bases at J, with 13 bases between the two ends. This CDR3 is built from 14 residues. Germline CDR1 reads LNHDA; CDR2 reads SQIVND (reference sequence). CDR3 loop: CASSIMGVDTEAFF. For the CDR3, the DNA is TGTGCCAGTAGTATTATGGGGGTGGATACTGAAGCTTTCTTT.

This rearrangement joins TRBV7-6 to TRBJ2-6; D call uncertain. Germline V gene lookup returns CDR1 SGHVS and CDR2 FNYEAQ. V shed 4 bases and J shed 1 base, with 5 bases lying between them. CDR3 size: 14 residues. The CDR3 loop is CASSSSSGANVLTF. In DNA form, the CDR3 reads TGTGCCAGCAGCTCTAGTTCTGGGGCCAACGTCCTGACTTTC.

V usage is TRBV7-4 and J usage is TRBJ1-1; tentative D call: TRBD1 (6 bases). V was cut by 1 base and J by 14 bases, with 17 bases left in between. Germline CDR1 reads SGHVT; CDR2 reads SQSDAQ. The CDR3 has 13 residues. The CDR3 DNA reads TGTGCCAGCAGCTTAGGGGGGGGCTACGAGCAGTTCTTT. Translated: CASSLGGGYEQFF.

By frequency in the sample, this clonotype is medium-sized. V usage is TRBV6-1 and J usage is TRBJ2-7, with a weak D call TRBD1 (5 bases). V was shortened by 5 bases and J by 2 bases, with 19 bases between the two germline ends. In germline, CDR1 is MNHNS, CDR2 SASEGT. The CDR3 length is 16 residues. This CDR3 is CASSLDGQGRTYEQYF. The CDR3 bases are TGTGCCAGCAGTCTGGACGGGCAGGGTCGAACCTACGAGCAGTACTTC.

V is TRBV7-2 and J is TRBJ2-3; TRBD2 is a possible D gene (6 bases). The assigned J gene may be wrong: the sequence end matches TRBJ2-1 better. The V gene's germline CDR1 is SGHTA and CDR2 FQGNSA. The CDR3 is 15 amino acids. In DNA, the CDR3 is TGTGCCAGCGGGGGGTTTCTTTCTACCTACAATGAGCAGTTCTTC. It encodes CASGGFLSTYNEQFF.

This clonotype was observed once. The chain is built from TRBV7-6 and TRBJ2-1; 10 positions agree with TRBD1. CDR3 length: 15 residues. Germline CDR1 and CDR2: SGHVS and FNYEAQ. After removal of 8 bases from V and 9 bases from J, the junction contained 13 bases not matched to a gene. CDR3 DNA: TGTGCCAGCTCCTCCCGGGACAGGGGACGGGGTGAGCAGTTCTTC. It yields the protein CASSSRDRGRGEQFF.

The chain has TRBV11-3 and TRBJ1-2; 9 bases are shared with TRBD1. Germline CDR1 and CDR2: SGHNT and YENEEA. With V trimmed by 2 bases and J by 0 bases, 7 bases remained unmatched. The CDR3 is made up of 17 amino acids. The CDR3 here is CASSLNRTGDPNYGYTF. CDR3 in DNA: TGTGCCAGCAGCTTAAACAGGACAGGGGATCCTAACTATGGCTACACCTTC.

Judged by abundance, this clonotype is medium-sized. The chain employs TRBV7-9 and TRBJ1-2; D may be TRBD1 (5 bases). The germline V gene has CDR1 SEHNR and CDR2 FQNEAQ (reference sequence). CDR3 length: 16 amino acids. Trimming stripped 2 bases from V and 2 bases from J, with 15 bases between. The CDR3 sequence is CASSLRSQGLNYGYTF. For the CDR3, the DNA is TGTGCCAGCAGCTTAAGGTCTCAGGGACTAAACTATGGCTACACCTTC.

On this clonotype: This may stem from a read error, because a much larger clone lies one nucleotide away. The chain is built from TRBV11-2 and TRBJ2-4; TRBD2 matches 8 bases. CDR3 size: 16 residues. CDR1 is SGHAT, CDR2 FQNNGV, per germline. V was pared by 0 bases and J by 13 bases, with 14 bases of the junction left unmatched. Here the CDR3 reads CASSLDSAGGVKEQYF. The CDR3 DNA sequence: TGTGCCAGCAGCTTAGATTCTGCGGGAGGAGTAAAAGAGCAGTACTTC.

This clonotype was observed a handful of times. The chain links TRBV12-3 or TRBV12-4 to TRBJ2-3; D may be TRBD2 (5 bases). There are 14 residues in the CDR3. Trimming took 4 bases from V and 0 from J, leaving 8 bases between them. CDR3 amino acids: CASSYQRSTDTQYF. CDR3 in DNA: TGTGCCAGCAGTTACCAGCGGAGCACAGATACGCAGTATTTT.

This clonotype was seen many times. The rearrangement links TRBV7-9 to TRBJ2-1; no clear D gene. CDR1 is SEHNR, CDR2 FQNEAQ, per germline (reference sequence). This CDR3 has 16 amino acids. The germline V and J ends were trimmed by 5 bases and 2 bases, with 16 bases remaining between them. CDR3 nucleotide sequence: TGTGCCAGCAGCCGCCTAGGGCAGCTGACCTACAATGAGCAGTTCTTC. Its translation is CASSRLGQLTYNEQFF.

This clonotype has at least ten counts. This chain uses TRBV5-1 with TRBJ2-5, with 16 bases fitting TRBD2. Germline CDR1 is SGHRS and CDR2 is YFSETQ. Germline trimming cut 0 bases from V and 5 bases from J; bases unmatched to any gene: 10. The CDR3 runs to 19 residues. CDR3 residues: CASSLGPGLAGGLLETQYF. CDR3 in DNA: TGCGCCAGCAGCTTGGGACCGGGACTAGCGGGGGGGCTTCTGGAGACCCAGTACTTC. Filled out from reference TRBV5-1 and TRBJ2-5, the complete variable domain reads KAGVTQTPRYLIKTRGQQVTLSCSPISGHRSVSWYQQTPGQGLQFLFEYFSETQRNKGNFPGRFSGRQFSNSRSEMNVSTLELGDSALYLCASSLGPGLAGGLLETQYFGPGTRLLVL.

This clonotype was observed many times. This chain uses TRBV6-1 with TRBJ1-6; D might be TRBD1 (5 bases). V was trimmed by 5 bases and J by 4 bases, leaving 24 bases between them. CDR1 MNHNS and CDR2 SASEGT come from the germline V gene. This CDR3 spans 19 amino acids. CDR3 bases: TGTGCCAGCAGTCGAAAGAATAAGGGGCGGCCCGAATATAATTCACCCCTCCACTTT. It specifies CASSRKNKGRPEYNSPLHF.

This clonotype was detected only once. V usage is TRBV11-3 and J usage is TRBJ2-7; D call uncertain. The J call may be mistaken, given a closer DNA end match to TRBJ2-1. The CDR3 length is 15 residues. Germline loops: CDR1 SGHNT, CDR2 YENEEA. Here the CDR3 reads CASSLDFRSYNEQFF. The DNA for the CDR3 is TGTGCCAGCAGCTTAGATTTCCGCTCCTACAATGAGCAGTTCTTC.

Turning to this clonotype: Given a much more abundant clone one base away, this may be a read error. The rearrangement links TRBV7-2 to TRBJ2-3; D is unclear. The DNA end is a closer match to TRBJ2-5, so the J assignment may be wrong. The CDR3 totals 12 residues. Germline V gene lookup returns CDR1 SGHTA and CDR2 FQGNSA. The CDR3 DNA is TGTGTCAGCAGCTTAGGGCGGGAGACCCAGTACTTC. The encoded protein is CVSSLGRETQYF.

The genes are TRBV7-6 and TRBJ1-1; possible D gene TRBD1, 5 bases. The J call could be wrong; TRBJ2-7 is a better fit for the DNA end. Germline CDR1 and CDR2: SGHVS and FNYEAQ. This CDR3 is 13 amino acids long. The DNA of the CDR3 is TGTGCCAGCAGCCCAAGGGGTCCGTACGAGCAGTACTTC. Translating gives CASSPRGPYEQYF.

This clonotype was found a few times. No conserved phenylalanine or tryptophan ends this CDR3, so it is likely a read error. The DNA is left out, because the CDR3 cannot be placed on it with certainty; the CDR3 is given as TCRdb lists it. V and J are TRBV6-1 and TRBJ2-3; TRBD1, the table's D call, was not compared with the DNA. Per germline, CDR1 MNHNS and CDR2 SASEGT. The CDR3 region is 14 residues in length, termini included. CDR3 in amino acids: CASTSRQGGYTFGS.

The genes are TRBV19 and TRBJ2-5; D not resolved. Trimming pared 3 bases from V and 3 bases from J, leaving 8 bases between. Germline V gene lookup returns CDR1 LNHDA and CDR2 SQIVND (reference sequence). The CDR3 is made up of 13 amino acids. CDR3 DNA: TGTGCCAGTAGTATTCACCGAAAAGAGACCCAGTACTTC. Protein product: CASSIHRKETQYF.

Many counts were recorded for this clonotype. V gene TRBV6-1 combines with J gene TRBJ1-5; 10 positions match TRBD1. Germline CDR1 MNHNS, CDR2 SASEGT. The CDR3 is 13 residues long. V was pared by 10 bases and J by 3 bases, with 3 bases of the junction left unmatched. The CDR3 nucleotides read TGTGCCACGACAGGGGGCAACAATCAGCCCCAGCATTTT. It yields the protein CATTGGNNQPQHF.

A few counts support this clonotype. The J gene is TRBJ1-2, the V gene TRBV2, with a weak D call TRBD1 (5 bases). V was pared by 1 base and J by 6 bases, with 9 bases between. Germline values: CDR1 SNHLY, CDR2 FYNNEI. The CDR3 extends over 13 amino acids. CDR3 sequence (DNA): TGTGCCAGCAGTGAAGGACGGGGGGATGGCTACACCTTC. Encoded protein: CASSEGRGDGYTF.

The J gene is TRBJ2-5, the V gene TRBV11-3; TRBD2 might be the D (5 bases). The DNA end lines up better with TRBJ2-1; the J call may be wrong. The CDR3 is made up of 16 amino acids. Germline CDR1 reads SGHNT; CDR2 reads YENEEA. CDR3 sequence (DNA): TGTGCCAGCAGCTTAGGGGTGGAGGCCCGAGCGGATGAGCAGTTCTTC. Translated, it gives CASSLGVEARADEQFF.

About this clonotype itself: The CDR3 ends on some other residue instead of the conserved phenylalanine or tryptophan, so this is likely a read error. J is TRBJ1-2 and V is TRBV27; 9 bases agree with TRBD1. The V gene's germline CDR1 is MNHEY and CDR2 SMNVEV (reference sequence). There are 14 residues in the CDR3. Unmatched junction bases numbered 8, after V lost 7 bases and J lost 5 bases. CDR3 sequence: CASKGTGWEYGYTV. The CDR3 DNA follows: TGTGCCAGCAAAGGGACAGGGTGGGAGTATGGCTACACCGTC.

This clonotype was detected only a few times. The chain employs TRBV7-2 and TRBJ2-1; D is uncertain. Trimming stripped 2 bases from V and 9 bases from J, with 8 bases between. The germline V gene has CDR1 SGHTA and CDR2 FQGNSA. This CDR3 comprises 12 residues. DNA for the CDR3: TGTGCCAGCAGCTTAAATCAAGGTGAGCAGTTCTTC. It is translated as CASSLNQGEQFF.

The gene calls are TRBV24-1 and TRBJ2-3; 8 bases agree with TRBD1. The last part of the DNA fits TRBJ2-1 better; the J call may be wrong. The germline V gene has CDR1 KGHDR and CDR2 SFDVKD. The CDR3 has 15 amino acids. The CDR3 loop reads CATSDYPTGGNEQFF. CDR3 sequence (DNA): TGTGCCACCAGTGATTACCCCACAGGGGGCAATGAGCAGTTCTTC.

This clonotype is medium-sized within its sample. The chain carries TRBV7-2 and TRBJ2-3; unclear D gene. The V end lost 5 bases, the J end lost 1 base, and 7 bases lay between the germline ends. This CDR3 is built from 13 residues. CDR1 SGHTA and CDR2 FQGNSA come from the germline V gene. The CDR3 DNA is TGTGCCAGCAGCCCTAGTCGCACAGATACGCAGTATTTT. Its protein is CASSPSRTDTQYF.

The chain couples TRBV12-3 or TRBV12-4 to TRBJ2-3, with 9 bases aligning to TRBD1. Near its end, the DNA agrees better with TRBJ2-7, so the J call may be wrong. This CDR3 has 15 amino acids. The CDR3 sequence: CASSFGTGFTDTQYF. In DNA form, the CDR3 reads TGTGCCAGCAGTTTCGGGACAGGGTTCACAGATACGCAGTACTTC.

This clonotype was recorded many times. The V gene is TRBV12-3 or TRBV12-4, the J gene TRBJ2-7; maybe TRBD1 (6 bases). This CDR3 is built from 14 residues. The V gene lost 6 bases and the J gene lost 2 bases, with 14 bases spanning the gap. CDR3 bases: TGTGCCAGCAGCTCATGGACAGAGACCTACGAGCAGTACTTC. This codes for CASSSWTETYEQYF.

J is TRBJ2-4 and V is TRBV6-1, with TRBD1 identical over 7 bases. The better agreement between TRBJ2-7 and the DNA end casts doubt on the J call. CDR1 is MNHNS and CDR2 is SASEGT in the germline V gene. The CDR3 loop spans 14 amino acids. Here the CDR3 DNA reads TGTGCCAGCAGTCGGACAGGACAATACTACGAGCAGTACTTC. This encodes CASSRTGQYYEQYF.

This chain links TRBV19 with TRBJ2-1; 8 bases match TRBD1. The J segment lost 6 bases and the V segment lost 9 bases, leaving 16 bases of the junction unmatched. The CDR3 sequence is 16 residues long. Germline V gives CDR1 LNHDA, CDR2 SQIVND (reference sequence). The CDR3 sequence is CASLGQGKPRGNEQFF. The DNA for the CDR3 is TGTGCCAGCCTCGGACAGGGAAAACCCAGGGGCAATGAGCAGTTCTTC.